One sample yielded the 7 T cell receptor beta chains listed below, sequenced in a study of T cells in Graves' hyperthyroidism and ophthalmopathy. Amplified TCR beta CDR3 regions derived from RNA transcripts. A first-round RT-PCR of the TCR CDR3 used the HTBI primer set. TCRdb re-called the multiplex PCR reads through MiXCR, storing one row per CDR3 protein. This repertoire shows a few hundred thousand distinct CDR3 sequences, roughly 15% found once; its top ten account for approximately 5.3%. Sequencing input: blood. The receptors come from a woman aged 18-35 years with Graves' hyperthyroidism.

The sample holds many counts of this clonotype. The chain carries TRBV27 and TRBJ1-4; the D is unclear. This CDR3 has 12 residues. Germline lookup yields CDR1 MNHEY and CDR2 SMNVEV (reference sequence). V lost 6 bases, J lost 10 bases, and 12 bases lay in between. In DNA form, the CDR3 reads TGTGCCAGCAGCCTTCCCCGGGGAAAACTGTTTTTT. It is translated as CASSLPRGKLFF.

The V call is TRBV5-1, the J call TRBJ2-3, with a tentative D call TRBD2 (6 bases). Germline V gene data show CDR1 as SGHRS and CDR2 as YFSETQ. V lost 0 bases to trimming and J lost 0 bases, with 17 bases between them. The CDR3 sequence is 18 residues long. CDR3 in amino acids: CASSLVGGSQFSTDTQYF. The CDR3 DNA reads as TGCGCCAGCAGCTTGGTTGGGGGGTCCCAATTTAGCACAGATACGCAGTATTTT.

This clonotype was seen at least ten times. The chain couples TRBV20-1 to TRBJ2-7, with D hard to call. Trimming took off 1 base at V and 5 bases at J, with 3 bases between the two ends. CDR1 and CDR2 from the germline V gene are DFQATT and SNEGSKA (reference sequence). There are 10 residues in the CDR3. CDR3 residues: CSARGHEQYF. The CDR3, as DNA: TGCAGTGCTAGAGGGCACGAGCAGTACTTC.

This clonotype was seen many times. In DNA, the CDR3 is TGCGCCAGCAGCCCACGGGCGACAGGGGGCCTTAAGACCCAGTACTTC. This codes for CASSPRATGGLKTQYF. The chain is built from TRBV4-1 and TRBJ2-5; the match to TRBD1 covers 10 bases. J lost 6 bases, V lost 4 bases, and 11 bases had no gene match. Looked up from germline, CDR1 is MGHRA and CDR2 is YSYEKL. The CDR3 length is 16 residues.

Ten or more counts support this clonotype. The rearrangement joins TRBV5-4 to TRBJ2-1, with TRBD2 identical over 13 bases. Germline lookup yields CDR1 SGHNT and CDR2 YYREEE (reference sequence). CDR3 length: 17 residues. After removal of 4 bases from V and 8 bases from J, the junction contained 12 bases not matched to a gene. The CDR3 region is CASSEKLAGGPGDEQFF. The CDR3 bases are TGTGCCAGCAGCGAGAAACTAGCGGGAGGGCCAGGGGATGAGCAGTTCTTC.

This clonotype was picked up a small number of times. The V call is TRBV2, the J call TRBJ2-1; D gene unclear. This CDR3 region has 11 residues. Germline lookup yields CDR1 SNHLY and CDR2 FYNNEI. Trimming left V 6 bases short and J 8 bases short, with 8 bases between. DNA for the CDR3: TGTGCCAGCAGCGGATTTTATGAGCAGTTCTTC. Translated, it gives CASSGFYEQFF.

This clonotype was detected ten times or more. This chain connects TRBV28 to TRBJ2-2, with TRBD1 matching over 8 bases. Trimming at V came to 6 bases and at J to 4 bases, leaving 7 bases not matched to a gene. CDR1 MDHEN and CDR2 SYDVKM come from the germline V gene. This CDR3 region has 15 residues. The CDR3 DNA sequence: TGTGCCAGCAGGGGCCGACAGGGGAGCACCGGGGAGCTGTTTTTT. The encoded protein is CASRGRQGSTGELFF. The whole variable domain, filled in from reference TRBV28 and TRBJ2-2, reads DVKVTQSSRYLVKRTGEKVFLECVQDMDHENMFWYRQDPGLGLRLIYFSYDVKMKEKGDIPEGYSVSREKKERFSLILESASTNQTSMYLCASRGRQGSTGELFFGEGSRLTVL.